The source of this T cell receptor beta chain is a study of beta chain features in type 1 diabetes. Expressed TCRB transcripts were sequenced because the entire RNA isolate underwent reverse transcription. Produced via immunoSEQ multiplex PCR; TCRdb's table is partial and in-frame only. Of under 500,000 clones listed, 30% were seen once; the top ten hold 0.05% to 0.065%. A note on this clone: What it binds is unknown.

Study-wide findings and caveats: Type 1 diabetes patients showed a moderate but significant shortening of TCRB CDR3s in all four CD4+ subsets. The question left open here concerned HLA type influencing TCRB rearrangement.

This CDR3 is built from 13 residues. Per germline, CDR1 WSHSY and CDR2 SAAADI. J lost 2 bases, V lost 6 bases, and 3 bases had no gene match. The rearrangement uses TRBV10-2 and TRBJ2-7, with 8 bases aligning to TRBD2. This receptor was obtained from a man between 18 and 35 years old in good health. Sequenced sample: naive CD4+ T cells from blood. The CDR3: CASRGLGPYEQYF. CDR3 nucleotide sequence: TGCGCCAGCAGGGGACTAGGTCCCTACGAGCAGTACTTC.